The subject of this entry is one TCR beta chain. This sample stems from a study of cytomegalovirus exposure and HLA in healthy donors. It was with 60 Vbeta and 13 Jbeta primers that the PCR ran. Data came from immunoSEQ multiplex PCR; TCRdb stores just in-frame clones and leaves some out. The sample includes just over 65,000 clones, 75% to 85% of them seen just once. Germline trimming cut 4 bases from V and 2 bases from J; bases unmatched to any gene: 6. Germline V gene lookup returns CDR1 SEHNR and CDR2 FQNEAQ (reference sequence). This CDR3 has 16 amino acids. This clonotype originated in a human donor in good health. The chain links TRBV7-9 to TRBJ1-3; TRBD1 matches 9 bases. Sequencing was carried out using PBMCs. The CDR3 DNA sequence: TGTGCCAGCAGCTCAACAGGGACAGGGCCTGGAAACACCATATATTTT. It is translated as CASSSTGTGPGNTIYF. The full variable domain, rest sourced from reference TRBV7-9 and TRBJ1-3, is DTGVSQNPRHKITKRGQNVTFRCDPISEHNRLYWYRQTLGQGPEFLTYFQNEAQLEKSRLLSDRFSAERPKGSFSTLEIQRTEQGDSAMYLCASSSTGTGPGNTIYFGEGSWLTVV.